The rows below give T cell receptor beta chains drawn from one sample of a study of T-cell reconstitution after alpha-beta-depleted transplantation in children. TCRdb analysed the PCR reads with MiXCR anew, one entry per CDR3 protein. The sample lists approximately 1,000,000 distinct CDR3 sequences, roughly 31% occurring once. The starting material was PBMCs, mostly from graft donor cells, obtained 360 days after TCRalphabeta/CD19-depleted stem cell transplant. Receptors originate from a boy less than two years old who had a stem cell transplant for SCID, so the T cells may come from the graft donor. Each CDR3 is given with its conserved first and last residue. D genes are given only for firm matches. Rows give clone size only sometimes, using once, few, many, or a class for an expanded clone.

CDR3nt: TGTGCCAGCCTCCCGGGACAGGGGGGTTGGGAAGCTTTCTTT
CDR3aa: CASLPGQGGWEAFF
v_gene: TRBV7-9
d_gene: TRBD1
j_gene: TRBJ1-1
abundance: once

CDR3nt: TGTGCCAGTAGTATTAGGTTGGGCAGCTATAGCAATCAGCCCCAGCATTTT
CDR3aa: CASSIRLGSYSNQPQHF
v_gene: TRBV19
d_gene: -
j_gene: TRBJ1-5
abundance: few

CDR3nt: TGTGCCAGCAGTCTAAGGACTGGCCCGGGCTATGGCTACACCTTC
CDR3aa: CASSLRTGPGYGYTF
v_gene: TRBV12-3/TRBV12-4
d_gene: -
j_gene: TRBJ1-2
abundance: -

CDR3nt: TGCAGTGCTAGGCTTTACACAGATACGCAGTATTTT
CDR3aa: CSARLYTDTQYF
v_gene: TRBV20-1
d_gene: -
j_gene: TRBJ2-3
abundance: few

CDR3nt: TGTGCCAGCAGTAAACCCGGGAACCCCTACGAGCAGTACTTC
CDR3aa: CASSKPGNPYEQYF
v_gene: TRBV5-4
d_gene: -
j_gene: TRBJ2-7
abundance: -

CDR3nt: TGCGCCAGCACCTACAGGGGACAAGAGACCCAGTACTTC
CDR3aa: CASTYRGQETQYF
v_gene: TRBV5-1
d_gene: TRBD1
j_gene: TRBJ2-5
abundance: -

CDR3nt: TGTGCCAGCAGTTGGGGGGAGGGGGCGGTGGACAATGAGCAGTTCTTC
CDR3aa: CASSWGEGAVDNEQFF
v_gene: TRBV6-2/TRBV6-3
d_gene: -
j_gene: TRBJ2-1
abundance: -

CDR3nt: TGTGCCAGCAGCCAAGATGACACTTCTGGAAACACCATATATTTT
CDR3aa: CASSQDDTSGNTIYF
v_gene: TRBV14
d_gene: -
j_gene: TRBJ1-3
abundance: -

CDR3nt: TGTGCCAGCAGCCGCCTAGGGGTGCATGAGCAGTTCTTC
CDR3aa: CASSRLGVHEQFF
v_gene: TRBV7-9
d_gene: -
j_gene: TRBJ2-1
abundance: -

CDR3nt: TGTGCCAGCACCGGGACCTACGAGCAGTACTTC
CDR3aa: CASTGTYEQYF
v_gene: TRBV5-5
d_gene: -
j_gene: TRBJ2-7
abundance: -

CDR3nt: TGTGCCAGCAGCCAAGATTTTCGCAGGGAAAGGTACGAGCAGTACTTC
CDR3aa: CASSQDFRRERYEQYF
v_gene: TRBV3-1
d_gene: -
j_gene: TRBJ2-7
abundance: -

CDR3nt: TGTGCCAGCTCTCACCTGGCAGATTACAATGAGCAGTTCTTC
CDR3aa: CASSHLADYNEQFF
v_gene: TRBV18
d_gene: -
j_gene: TRBJ2-1
abundance: few

CDR3nt: TGTGCCAGCAGCTTGCCGGGCCACGAGCAGTACTTC
CDR3aa: CASSLPGHEQYF
v_gene: TRBV5-5
d_gene: -
j_gene: TRBJ2-7
abundance: -

CDR3nt: TGCAGCGTCATGTTGCGGGGTACGCAGTATTTT
CDR3aa: CSVMLRGTQYF
v_gene: TRBV29-1
d_gene: -
j_gene: TRBJ2-3
abundance: many

CDR3nt: TGTGCCATCTCCCCGGAACAAGAGACCCAGTACTTC
CDR3aa: CAISPEQETQYF
v_gene: TRBV10-3
d_gene: -
j_gene: TRBJ2-5
abundance: few

CDR3nt: TGCGCCAGCAGCTCAGGTCTGGCTTTAGCCTACGAGCAGTACTTC
CDR3aa: CASSSGLALAYEQYF
v_gene: TRBV5-1
d_gene: -
j_gene: TRBJ2-7
abundance: -

CDR3nt: TGTGCCAGCAGCTACAGCGGGGGGATAGGTGAGCAGTTCTTC
CDR3aa: CASSYSGGIGEQFF
v_gene: TRBV11-1
d_gene: TRBD2
j_gene: TRBJ2-1
abundance: -

CDR3nt: TGTGCCATCAGTGAGGGCGGGCAGTATAATGAGCAGTTCTTC
CDR3aa: CAISEGGQYNEQFF
v_gene: TRBV10-3
d_gene: -
j_gene: TRBJ2-1
abundance: few

CDR3nt: TGTGCCATCAGTGAGCCGGACAGGCTCGCAGATACGCAGTATTTT
CDR3aa: CAISEPDRLADTQYF
v_gene: TRBV10-3
d_gene: TRBD1
j_gene: TRBJ2-3
abundance: few

CDR3nt: TGCAGCGATCCGGGACTAGCGTCCTACGAGCAGTACTTC
CDR3aa: CSDPGLASYEQYF
v_gene: TRBV29-1
d_gene: TRBD2
j_gene: TRBJ2-7
abundance: few

CDR3nt: TGTGCCACCAGTGACTCCCGACAGTTATCCGGGGAGCTGTTTTTT
CDR3aa: CATSDSRQLSGELFF
v_gene: TRBV24-1
d_gene: -
j_gene: TRBJ2-2
abundance: few

CDR3nt: TGTGCCAGCAGCCAAGTCGGGACAGACAATGAGCAGTTCTTC
CDR3aa: CASSQVGTDNEQFF
v_gene: TRBV3-1
d_gene: TRBD1
j_gene: TRBJ2-1
abundance: few

CDR3nt: TGTGCCAGCAGTTACGTGGACAACTTGAACACTGAAGCTTTCTTT
CDR3aa: CASSYVDNLNTEAFF
v_gene: TRBV6-5
d_gene: -
j_gene: TRBJ1-1
abundance: few

CDR3nt: TGCGCCAGTAGGTTGTGGGAAAGCTCCTACGAGCAGTACTTC
CDR3aa: CASRLWESSYEQYF
v_gene: TRBV5-1
d_gene: -
j_gene: TRBJ2-7
abundance: -

CDR3nt: TGTGCCAGCAGCCAGGTGGGGGGGGGCTGGAACACCGGGGAGCTGTTTTTT
CDR3aa: CASSQVGGGWNTGELFF
v_gene: TRBV4-2
d_gene: -
j_gene: TRBJ2-2
abundance: few

CDR3nt: TGCGCCAGCAGTGGAGGGGGACTAGCGGAAGAGACCCAGTACTTC
CDR3aa: CASSGGGLAEETQYF
v_gene: TRBV10-2
d_gene: TRBD2
j_gene: TRBJ2-5
abundance: -

CDR3nt: TGTGCCAGCAGCTTACGGGGGTTGGGCACTGAAGCTTTCTTT
CDR3aa: CASSLRGLGTEAFF
v_gene: TRBV7-3
d_gene: -
j_gene: TRBJ1-1
abundance: many

CDR3nt: TGCGCCAGCAGCTTTGAGGCGGATCAGCCCCAGCATTTT
CDR3aa: CASSFEADQPQHF
v_gene: TRBV5-1
d_gene: -
j_gene: TRBJ1-5
abundance: -

CDR3nt: TGTGCCAGCAGTTACTCAAGGGGGTACGGGGATACGCAGTATTTT
CDR3aa: CASSYSRGYGDTQYF
v_gene: TRBV6-5
d_gene: -
j_gene: TRBJ2-3
abundance: few

CDR3nt: TGTGCCAGCAGCCGGGGCCTCCCCGAATCACCCCTCCACTTT
CDR3aa: CASSRGLPESPLHF
v_gene: TRBV12-3/TRBV12-4
d_gene: -
j_gene: TRBJ1-6
abundance: few

CDR3nt: TGTGCCAGCAGTTTATGGGGGAAAAGCTCCTACAATGAGCAGTTCTTC
CDR3aa: CASSLWGKSSYNEQFF
v_gene: TRBV12-3/TRBV12-4
d_gene: -
j_gene: TRBJ2-1
abundance: -

CDR3nt: TGTGCCAGCAGCTGGGCAGGGGCGCCTTCCTACGAGCAGTACTTC
CDR3aa: CASSWAGAPSYEQYF
v_gene: TRBV6-2/TRBV6-3
d_gene: -
j_gene: TRBJ2-7
abundance: few

CDR3nt: TGTGCCAGCAGCGACCCTCGGGACAGGGCTAGCACAGATACGCAGTATTTT
CDR3aa: CASSDPRDRASTDTQYF
v_gene: TRBV9
d_gene: TRBD1
j_gene: TRBJ2-3
abundance: few

CDR3nt: TGCAGCGCCGTGGAGGGCGGCAATCAGCCCCAGCATTTT
CDR3aa: CSAVEGGNQPQHF
v_gene: TRBV29-1
d_gene: -
j_gene: TRBJ1-5
abundance: few

CDR3nt: TGCAGCGTTGAAGCAAGGAATCGGGAGCAGTTCTTC
CDR3aa: CSVEARNREQFF
v_gene: TRBV29-1
d_gene: -
j_gene: TRBJ2-1
abundance: few

CDR3nt: TGTGCCAGCAGTTTCGGCACGGATCATCAGCCCCAGCATTTT
CDR3aa: CASSFGTDHQPQHF
v_gene: TRBV12-3/TRBV12-4
d_gene: -
j_gene: TRBJ1-5
abundance: -

CDR3nt: TGTGCCAGCATCCTCCCGGGACAGGGGGTCCATGAGCAGTTCTTC
CDR3aa: CASILPGQGVHEQFF
v_gene: TRBV7-2
d_gene: TRBD1
j_gene: TRBJ2-1
abundance: many

CDR3nt: TGTGCCAGCAGTTTCATAGGTCTCTACAGGGGGAGCGAGCAGTACTTC
CDR3aa: CASSFIGLYRGSEQYF
v_gene: TRBV12-3/TRBV12-4
d_gene: TRBD1
j_gene: TRBJ2-7
abundance: -

CDR3nt: TGTGCCAGCAGCTTTCGACGCGTCCCTTCGGTTTATGAGCAGTTCTTC
CDR3aa: CASSFRRVPSVYEQFF
v_gene: TRBV7-8
d_gene: -
j_gene: TRBJ2-1
abundance: -

CDR3nt: TGTGCCACCAGCAGAGATGCCCGGCGCACAGATACGCAGTATTTT
CDR3aa: CATSRDARRTDTQYF
v_gene: TRBV15
d_gene: -
j_gene: TRBJ2-3
abundance: -

CDR3nt: TGCGCCAGCAGCTTCGGGCCCAAGGGGTTGAGCACAGATACGCAGTATTTT
CDR3aa: CASSFGPKGLSTDTQYF
v_gene: TRBV5-1
d_gene: -
j_gene: TRBJ2-3
abundance: few

CDR3nt: TGTGCCAGCAGTTATTCCTTGGAGAGTGGGGCCAAAAACATTCAGTACTTC
CDR3aa: CASSYSLESGAKNIQYF
v_gene: TRBV6-5
d_gene: -
j_gene: TRBJ2-4
abundance: -

CDR3nt: TGTGCCACCAGCAGAGGCCGGGACAGCCTACCGGTGACTTTC
CDR3aa: CATSRGRDSLPVTF
v_gene: TRBV15
d_gene: TRBD1
j_gene: TRBJ2-6
abundance: -

CDR3nt: TGTGCCAGCAGTTCCACGCCGCGGGGCGCCTACAATGAGCAGTTCTTC
CDR3aa: CASSSTPRGAYNEQFF
v_gene: TRBV6-5
d_gene: -
j_gene: TRBJ2-1
abundance: -

CDR3nt: TGTGCCATCAGTCACATACAGGGTCAGGTTAAGGATGGCTACACCTTC
CDR3aa: CAISHIQGQVKDGYTF
v_gene: TRBV10-3
d_gene: -
j_gene: TRBJ1-2
abundance: -

CDR3nt: TGTGCCATCGGGTTTGATAGCAATCAGCCCCAGCATTTT
CDR3aa: CAIGFDSNQPQHF
v_gene: TRBV10-3
d_gene: -
j_gene: TRBJ1-5
abundance: -

CDR3nt: TGCAGTGCTAGGAGTGGAAGTTGGGGCACTGAAGCTTTCTTT
CDR3aa: CSARSGSWGTEAFF
v_gene: TRBV20-1
d_gene: -
j_gene: TRBJ1-1
abundance: -

CDR3nt: TGTGCCAGCAGCCCTGGACTAGCGGGACAATACAATGAGCAGTTCTTC
CDR3aa: CASSPGLAGQYNEQFF
v_gene: TRBV3-1
d_gene: TRBD2
j_gene: TRBJ2-1
abundance: few

CDR3nt: TGTGCCATCAGTGAGGGACAGAACCTCCAAGAGACCCAGTACTTC
CDR3aa: CAISEGQNLQETQYF
v_gene: TRBV10-3
d_gene: -
j_gene: TRBJ2-5
abundance: -

CDR3nt: TGTGCCAGCAGTCCCGTGGCACTAGCGGGGGGCACAGATACGCAGTATTTT
CDR3aa: CASSPVALAGGTDTQYF
v_gene: TRBV6-1
d_gene: TRBD2
j_gene: TRBJ2-3
abundance: -

CDR3nt: TGTGCTAGTGGTTTTATTCGGACCGAAGGACAGGGGGACACTGAAGCTTTCTTT
CDR3aa: CASGFIRTEGQGDTEAFF
v_gene: TRBV12-5
d_gene: TRBD1
j_gene: TRBJ1-1
abundance: many